The 25 T cell receptor beta chains presented below share a single source sample, sequenced in a study of cytomegalovirus exposure and HLA in healthy donors. Use of 60 Vbeta and 13 Jbeta primers characterized the PCR. TCRdb's copy holds only in-frame clones and misses some; the assay was immunoSEQ multiplex PCR. The sample shows fewer than 250,000 clones, over 60% of them seen only once. Sequenced: PBMCs. These receptors all stem from a male donor in good health and CMV-seronegative.

The chain carries TRBV30 and TRBJ2-4; 7 bases fit TRBD2. The CDR3 totals 15 residues. V lost 4 bases and J lost 3; bases outside the gene matches: 9. Germline CDR1 reads GTSNPN; CDR2 reads SVGIG (reference sequence). DNA for the CDR3: TGTGCCTGGATGGTAGGCGGGAGTGGCAAAAACATTCAGTACTTC. This gives the protein CAWMVGGSGKNIQYF.

The chain recombines TRBV4-1 with TRBJ1-1, with a possible D match to TRBD1 (6 bases). Trimming pared 1 base from V and 1 base from J, leaving 13 bases between. The CDR3 length is 16 residues. Germline assignment: CDR1 MGHRA and CDR2 YSYEKL. This CDR3 is CASSQGGGRSNTEAFF. For the CDR3, the DNA is TGCGCCAGCAGCCAAGGGGGGGGGCGATCGAACACTGAAGCTTTCTTT.

J is TRBJ1-2 and V is TRBV5-1, with D perhaps TRBD1 (6 bases). V was shortened by 4 bases and J by 1 base, with 11 bases between the two germline ends. The germline V gene encodes CDR1 SGHRS and CDR2 YFSETQ. CDR3 length: 14 residues. The CDR3 region has the DNA TGCGCCAGCAGCAGCAGGGGAATTAACTATGGCTACACCTTC. Translation gives CASSSRGINYGYTF.

The chain recombines TRBV9 with TRBJ2-4; the match to TRBD1 covers 9 bases. From germline, CDR1 is SGDLS and CDR2 YYNGEE. V lost 0 bases to trimming and J lost 0 bases; unmatched junction nucleotides: 7. The length of the CDR3 is 18 residues. CDR3 protein: CASSVGGTGSLAKNIQYF. CDR3 bases: TGTGCCAGCAGCGTAGGGGGGACAGGGTCTTTAGCCAAAAACATTCAGTACTTC. Together with reference TRBV9 and TRBJ2-4, the CDR3 gives the full variable domain: DSGVTQTPKHLITATGQRVTLRCSPRSGDLSVYWYQQSLDQGLQFLIQYYNGEERAKGNILERFSAQQFPDLHSELNLSSLELGDSALYFCASSVGGTGSLAKNIQYFGAGTRLSVL.

The chain is built from TRBV9 and TRBJ2-2; the match to TRBD2 covers 10 bases. The junction had 3 bases not matched to a gene; V was cut back by 3 bases and J by 1 base. CDR1 SGDLS and CDR2 YYNGEE come from the germline V gene. The CDR3 extends over 16 amino acids. Here the CDR3 reads CASSARTSGNTGELFF. The CDR3 DNA reads TGTGCCAGCAGCGCCCGGACTAGCGGGAACACCGGGGAGCTGTTTTTT.

The DNA of the CDR3 is TGTGCCTGCCGGACACAAACCTACAATGAGCAGTTCTTC. This sequence encodes CACRTQTYNEQFF. The chain carries TRBV30 and TRBJ2-1; D is possibly TRBD1 (5 bases). Germline assignment: CDR1 GTSNPN and CDR2 SVGIG (reference sequence). Trimming pared 6 bases from V and 2 bases from J, leaving 11 bases between. The CDR3 is 13 residues long. Full variable domain (rest looked up from reference TRBV30 and TRBJ2-1): SQTIHQWPATLVQPVGSPLSLECTVEGTSNPNLYWYRQAAGRGLQLLFYSVGIGQISSEVPQNLSASRPQDRQFILSSKKLLLSDSGFYLCACRTQTYNEQFFGPGTRLTVL.

This chain connects TRBV5-1 to TRBJ2-2; D perhaps matches TRBD1 (7 bases). The CDR3 contains 13 residues. CDR1 SGHRS and CDR2 YFSETQ come from the germline V gene. V lost 9 bases and J 4 bases, leaving 13 bases between the germline ends. This chain's CDR3 is CATRQGGTGELFF. In DNA form, the CDR3 reads TGCGCCACGCGACAGGGAGGCACCGGGGAGCTGTTTTTT.

With regard to this clone: Other DNA sequences in this sample translate to the same CDR3. The gene calls are TRBV20-1 and TRBJ2-7, with unresolved D. Trimming left V 3 bases short and J 3 bases short, with 6 bases between. Germline values: CDR1 DFQATT, CDR2 SNEGSKA (reference sequence). This CDR3 is 11 amino acids long. This CDR3 reads CSASRGYEQYF. The CDR3 bases are TGCAGTGCTAGTCGCGGCTACGAGCAGTACTTC.

This chain connects TRBV4-1 to TRBJ2-1; maybe TRBD2 (6 bases). Trimming shortened V by 3 bases and J by 8 bases, and 8 bases separated the two germline ends. CDR3 length: 12 amino acids. Germline values: CDR1 MGHRA, CDR2 YSYEKL. CDR3 sequence (DNA): TGCGCCAGCAGCCACATAGCGGATGAGCAGTTCTTC. Its translation is CASSHIADEQFF.

This sequence joins TRBV4-3 and TRBJ2-7; 10 nucleotides agree with TRBD2. The junction had 14 bases not matched to a gene; V was cut back by 0 bases and J by 6 bases. This CDR3 comprises 18 residues. CDR1 and CDR2 from the germline V gene are LGHNA and YSLEER. The CDR3 DNA is TGCGCCAGCAGCCAAGAGGGGCTAGCGGGAGAGTACCCTATCGAGCAGTACTTC. The encoded protein is CASSQEGLAGEYPIEQYF.

The V gene is TRBV6-5, the J gene TRBJ1-5; D might be TRBD1 (6 bases). This CDR3 comprises 14 residues. Germline V gene data show CDR1 as MNHEY and CDR2 as SVGAGI. V shed 8 bases and J shed 4 bases, with 15 bases lying between them. CDR3 sequence reads: CASRGGAGNQPQHF. As DNA, the CDR3 is TGTGCCAGCCGGGGGGGGGCAGGGAATCAGCCCCAGCATTTT.

The J gene is TRBJ2-7, the V gene TRBV7-9; 8 bases align to TRBD1. The CDR3 length is 15 residues. Germline V gives CDR1 SEHNR, CDR2 FQNEAQ (reference sequence). The V gene end was trimmed by 5 bases and the J gene end by 2 bases; junction bases not matched to a gene: 8. The CDR3 here is CASSPATTGAYEQYF. Written as DNA, the CDR3 is TGTGCCAGCAGCCCGGCTACGACAGGGGCCTACGAGCAGTACTTC.

The chain couples TRBV28 to TRBJ1-2; no clear D gene. V gave up 6 bases and J gave up 8 bases, with 22 bases separating them. Germline V gene data show CDR1 as MDHEN and CDR2 as SYDVKM. The CDR3 length is 15 residues. The CDR3 sequence: CASRRDAAALVGYTF. CDR3 DNA: TGTGCCAGCAGAAGGGATGCAGCGGCTCTAGTCGGCTACACCTTC.

J is TRBJ2-7 and V is TRBV6-5, with D unresolved. The CDR3 spans 16 residues. V dropped 0 bases and J dropped 2 bases, with 14 bases sitting between them. The V gene's germline CDR1 is MNHEY and CDR2 SVGAGI. The CDR3 DNA reads TGTGCCAGCAGTTACTCGGGTAGCCTCCCCCCCTACGAGCAGTACTTC. The encoded protein is CASSYSGSLPPYEQYF.

The chain recombines TRBV4-2 with TRBJ2-1; D unclear. With 0 bases removed from V and 5 bases from J, the gap between germline ends came to 8 bases. The germline V gene encodes CDR1 LGHNA and CDR2 YNFKEQ. CDR3 length: 14 residues. The CDR3: CASSQEERDNEQFF. In DNA, the CDR3 is TGTGCCAGCAGCCAAGAGGAGAGAGACAATGAGCAGTTCTTC.

In DNA, the CDR3 is TGTGCCAGCAGGGAAGGGGGCACGGTAGCCTACGAGCAGTACTTC. It specifies CASREGGTVAYEQYF. This chain joins TRBV7-2 and TRBJ2-7, with 7 bases that match TRBD1. CDR3 length: 15 residues. The trim removed 6 bases at V and 2 bases at J, leaving 10 bases unmatched. Germline assignment: CDR1 SGHTA and CDR2 FQGNSA. Full variable domain (remainder filled in from reference TRBV7-2 and TRBJ2-7): GAGVSQSPSNKVTEKGKDVELRCDPISGHTALYWYRQSLGQGLEFLIYFQGNSAPDKSGLPSDRFSAERTGGSVSTLTIQRTQQEDSAVYLCASREGGTVAYEQYFGPGTRLTVT.

V is TRBV5-1 and J is TRBJ2-7; TRBD1 matches 7 bases. The V gene end was trimmed by 0 bases and the J gene end by 6 bases; junction bases not matched to a gene: 9. Germline-derived CDR1 and CDR2 are SGHRS and YFSETQ. This CDR3 spans 15 amino acids. The CDR3 protein is CASSLGSGGLSEQYF. The CDR3 coding sequence is TGCGCCAGCAGCTTGGGGTCAGGGGGTCTGTCCGAGCAGTACTTC. Full variable domain (remainder filled in from reference TRBV5-1 and TRBJ2-7): KAGVTQTPRYLIKTRGQQVTLSCSPISGHRSVSWYQQTPGQGLQFLFEYFSETQRNKGNFPGRFSGRQFSNSRSEMNVSTLELGDSALYLCASSLGSGGLSEQYFGPGTRLTVT.

V gene TRBV7-3 combines with J gene TRBJ2-2; no clear D. This CDR3 contains 12 residues. The ends were cut back, 8 bases at V and 6 bases at J, with 10 bases in the middle. Germline V lookup: CDR1 SGHTA, CDR2 FQGTGA. In DNA, the CDR3 is TGTGCCAGCTCCTCCTCTTCCGGGGAGCTGTTTTTT. It yields the protein CASSSSSGELFF.

J is TRBJ1-2 and V is TRBV7-8, with D possibly being TRBD1 (6 bases). Deletions cut 0 bases from V and 3 bases from J, with 8 bases between. CDR3 length: 14 amino acids. CDR1 and CDR2 from the germline V gene are SGHVS and FQNEAQ. The CDR3 here is CASSLADSYYGYTF. For the CDR3, the DNA is TGTGCCAGCAGCTTAGCGGACAGCTACTATGGCTACACCTTC.

The rearrangement joins TRBV7-2 to TRBJ1-3; D uncertain. The germline V and J ends were trimmed by 1 base and 0 bases, with 4 bases remaining between them. The CDR3 sequence is 14 residues long. Germline V lookup: CDR1 SGHTA, CDR2 FQGNSA. CDR3 nucleotides: TGTGCCAGCAGCTTAGGAGACTCTGGAAACACCATATATTTT. Residues: CASSLGDSGNTIYF.

The rearrangement links TRBV7-2 to TRBJ2-3, with 10 bases identical to TRBD2. CDR1 is SGHTA and CDR2 is FQGNSA in the germline V gene. CDR3 length: 18 amino acids. J lost 1 base, V lost 5 bases, and 12 bases had no gene match. The CDR3 DNA reads TGTGCCAGCAGCCTGAGGGCTAGCGGGAGATGGGGCACAGATACGCAGTATTTT. Its protein product is CASSLRASGRWGTDTQYF.

The chain recombines TRBV5-4 with TRBJ1-3; 9 nucleotides agree with TRBD1. The V segment lost 4 bases and the J segment 3 bases; nucleotides outside the gene matches: 5. The CDR3 loop spans 15 amino acids. Germline V CDR1 and CDR2: SGHNT, YYREEE (reference sequence). CDR3 sequence reads: CASSERTGVGNTIYF. In DNA, the CDR3 is TGTGCCAGCAGCGAACGGACAGGGGTTGGAAACACCATATATTTT.

This clone turned up a few times. The chain has TRBV9 and TRBJ2-1, with D possibly matching TRBD2 (7 bases). Trimming cost V 4 bases and J 7 bases, with 18 bases left between them. Germline lookup yields CDR1 SGDLS and CDR2 YYNGEE. The CDR3 sequence is 15 residues long. The CDR3 coding sequence is TGTGCCAGCAGCCCCCAGAGGGGGGGCCGGAATGAGCAGTTCTTC. This translates into CASSPQRGGRNEQFF.

The chain links TRBV30 to TRBJ2-1, with D perhaps matching TRBD1 (6 bases). Germline loops: CDR1 GTSNPN, CDR2 SVGIG (reference sequence). The CDR3 has 17 amino acids. V was pared by 0 bases and J by 4 bases, with 19 bases between. The CDR3 DNA is TGTGCCTGGAGTGTACGTCGGAACAGGGCCCTGTACAATGAGCAGTTCTTC. Its protein product is CAWSVRRNRALYNEQFF.

V usage is TRBV5-1 and J usage is TRBJ2-5; D unresolved. The CDR3 covers 14 residues. CDR1 and CDR2 from the germline V gene are SGHRS and YFSETQ. Trimming cost V 1 base and J 2 bases, with 9 bases left between them. The CDR3, as DNA: TGCGCCAGCAGCTTGATCAGGTATCAAGAGACCCAGTACTTC. This encodes CASSLIRYQETQYF.